This T cell receptor beta chain was captured in a study of shared clonotypes between healthy human individuals. General study results and limits: Specimens sampled were limited to blood, with tissue repertoires likely differing. Richness estimates generally favored naive over memory subsets.

Authors' processing steps: Filtering differed for immunoSEQ, which gave only junction sequences without quality scores. The data were produced by immunoSEQ multiplex PCR, yet TCRdb's version contains in-frame clones alone and is incomplete. That table is the source of V, J and clone size, and D and trimming were worked out from the DNA. The sample records roughly 2 million clones, approximately 94% being singletons. The CDR3 is 15 residues long. The germline V gene encodes CDR1 SGDLS and CDR2 YYNGEE. V was pared by 4 bases and J by 8 bases, with 10 bases of the junction left unmatched. There were only Caucasian adults among the donors, and all lived in Nashville, Tennessee. Points on this clone: The target antigen is unknown.

This receptor was identified in a man in his late teens or twenties in good health. The sample comprised naive CD4+ T cells sorted from blood. Described subset: CD45RA+ positively selected. The chain couples TRBV9 to TRBJ1-4, with TRBD1 identical over 8 bases. CDR3 residues: CASSPRTGRGEKLFF. CDR3 bases: TGTGCCAGCAGCCCTCGGACAGGGAGAGGGGAAAAACTGTTTTTT.